Below, 21 T cell receptor beta chains from the same sample are listed, as sequenced in a study of blood T cells in healthy people across ages. Using a J-beta primer mix together with a sample-barcoded 5' primer, a second PCR was run for 7 to 11 cycles. In TCRdb, the 5' RACE reads were re-called with MiXCR into one record per CDR3 protein. Here the sample spans roughly 1.7 million distinct CDR3 sequences, 30% to 40% being singletons. Sample: blood. The receptors stem from a young woman in good health.

In its sample, this clonotype was seen a few times. The chain carries TRBV28 and TRBJ2-2; no definite D call. The CDR3 consists of 16 residues. V lost 2 bases and J 2 bases, leaving 12 bases between the germline ends. Germline-derived CDR1 and CDR2 are MDHEN and SYDVKM. DNA for the CDR3: TGTGCCAGCAGTTTAACTGAAAAAGTAAACACCGGGGAGCTGTTTTTT. Its translation is CASSLTEKVNTGELFF.

About this clonotype itself: A much larger clone lies one base from this, so it may be a read error. The conserved phenylalanine or tryptophan normally closing the CDR3 is absent here, so this likely arose from a read error. The chain combines TRBV29-1 with TRBJ2-3; D is unresolved. V lost 7 bases to trimming and J lost 5 bases, with 7 bases between them. CDR1 is SQVTM, CDR2 ANQGSEA, per germline. There are 10 residues in the CDR3. The CDR3 spells CSGVRDTQYL. The CDR3 nucleotides are TGCAGCGGAGTACGAGATACGCAGTATTTG.

In this sample, this clonotype turned up a few times. The CDR3 protein is CASSLGAGSADTQYF. The CDR3 DNA reads as TGTGCCAGCAGTCTAGGGGCAGGGTCGGCAGATACGCAGTATTTT. This rearrangement joins TRBV13 to TRBJ2-3; D might be TRBD1 (5 bases). V shed 6 bases and J shed 4 bases, with 17 bases lying between them. The CDR3 covers 15 residues. Germline loops: CDR1 PRHDT, CDR2 FYEKMQ (reference sequence).

This clonotype was counted at least ten times. V gene TRBV12-3 or TRBV12-4 combines with J gene TRBJ2-1, with 8 bases matching TRBD1. The ends lost 5 bases at V and 14 bases at J; junction bases unmatched: 5. The CDR3 sequence is 11 residues long. CDR3 sequence reads: CASSAGGAEFF. As DNA, the CDR3 is TGTGCCAGCAGTGCAGGGGGCGCGGAGTTCTTC.

This rearrangement joins TRBV5-1 to TRBJ2-1; no clear D. The CDR3 runs to 14 residues. Germline V gene sequence: CDR1 SGHRS, CDR2 YFSETQ. Trimming left V 2 bases short and J 8 bases short, with 14 bases between. DNA for the CDR3: TGCGCCAGCAGCTTCGAGACGGGCCGCCATGAGCAGTTCTTC. Its translation: CASSFETGRHEQFF.

V gene TRBV2 combines with J gene TRBJ1-4; tentative D call: TRBD1 (5 bases). The CDR3 totals 16 residues. Trimming took off 5 bases at V and 7 bases at J, with 20 bases between the two ends. Germline-derived CDR1 and CDR2 are SNHLY and FYNNEI. CDR3 residues: CASSRDGPGFGEKLFF. Written as DNA, the CDR3 is TGTGCCAGCAGTAGGGACGGACCGGGTTTTGGTGAAAAACTGTTTTTT.

This clonotype was seen a single time. This chain connects TRBV27 to TRBJ2-1; D may be TRBD1 (6 bases). The length of the CDR3 is 16 residues. Germline-derived CDR1 and CDR2 are MNHEY and SMNVEV (reference sequence). V was shortened by 4 bases and J by 13 bases, with 26 bases between the two germline ends. CDR3 nucleotides: TGTGCCAGCAGTTCGGTCCGGGACAATATAAGAGAGACCCAGTTCTTC. It codes for CASSSVRDNIRETQFF.

The V gene is TRBV28, the J gene TRBJ2-1; D not certain. The germline CDR1 and CDR2 sequences are MDHEN and SYDVKM. CDR3 size: 11 residues. Deletions cut 3 bases from V and 10 bases from J, with 7 bases between. Here the CDR3 reads CASSFTQEQFF. Written as DNA, the CDR3 is TGTGCCAGCAGTTTTACTCAGGAGCAGTTCTTC.

This chain connects TRBV7-9 to TRBJ2-3, with 10 bases that match TRBD1. Trimming took 5 bases from V and 1 from J; bases not matched to a gene: 9. The CDR3 contains 17 residues. Germline CDR1 SEHNR, CDR2 FQNEAQ (reference sequence). CDR3 protein: CASSRLTGTGGTDTQYF. For the CDR3, the DNA is TGTGCCAGCAGCCGACTGACCGGGACAGGGGGCACAGATACGCAGTATTTT.

The chain employs TRBV7-2 and TRBJ2-7, with TRBD2 as a possible D gene (5 bases). The V end lost 8 bases, the J end lost 2 bases, and 16 bases lay between the germline ends. Germline V CDR1 and CDR2: SGHTA, FQGNSA. CDR3 length equals 14 residues. In DNA, the CDR3 is TGTGCCAGCGGCCCCTGGACTGGAGCCTACGAGCAGTACTTC. Its translation: CASGPWTGAYEQYF.

The V call is TRBV5-1, the J call TRBJ2-5; TRBD2 matches at 10 bases. Germline V gene lookup returns CDR1 SGHRS and CDR2 YFSETQ. The J segment lost 7 bases and the V segment lost 7 bases, leaving 10 bases of the junction unmatched. The CDR3 covers 14 residues. The CDR3 loop reads CASQSTSGVVTQYF. The CDR3 DNA reads as TGCGCCAGCCAGTCAACTAGCGGGGTCGTGACCCAGTACTTC. The complete variable domain, with remaining parts taken from reference TRBV5-1 and TRBJ2-5, reads KAGVTQTPRYLIKTRGQQVTLSCSPISGHRSVSWYQQTPGQGLQFLFEYFSETQRNKGNFPGRFSGRQFSNSRSEMNVSTLELGDSALYLCASQSTSGVVTQYFGPGTRLLVL.

This clonotype was recorded a few times. V and J are TRBV12-3 or TRBV12-4 and TRBJ2-7; TRBD2 agrees at 13 bases. The CDR3 has 17 amino acids. V shed 6 bases and J 2 bases; nucleotides not matched to a gene: 10. The CDR3 protein is CASSAGTSGIGAYEQYF. The CDR3 DNA sequence: TGTGCCAGCAGCGCCGGGACTAGCGGGATTGGGGCCTACGAGCAGTACTTC.

This chain joins TRBV3-1 and TRBJ2-1, with TRBD2 as a possible D gene (5 bases). V lost 4 bases, J lost 6 bases, and 16 bases lay in between. The CDR3 loop spans 15 amino acids. The germline V gene has CDR1 LGHDT and CDR2 YNNKEL (reference sequence). Written as DNA, the CDR3 is TGTGCCAGCAGCCCCTCACTTCTAGCTTCCAATGAGCAGTTCTTC. It is translated as CASSPSLLASNEQFF.

This clonotype was seen at least ten times. In nucleotides, the CDR3 is TGCAGCGTTGAAGGACTAGCGGGGGCCCGGACCCAGTACTTC. Its translation: CSVEGLAGARTQYF. The rearrangement uses TRBV29-1 and TRBJ2-5, with 12 nucleotides matching TRBD2. The trim removed 1 base at V and 7 bases at J, leaving 4 bases unmatched. CDR3 length: 14 amino acids. Germline V gene sequence: CDR1 SQVTM, CDR2 ANQGSEA.

The V and J genes are TRBV27 and TRBJ2-1; D call uncertain. Germline assignment: CDR1 MNHEY and CDR2 SMNVEV (reference sequence). CDR3 length equals 14 residues. V was clipped by 4 bases and J by 2 bases, with 9 bases between them. As DNA, the CDR3 is TGTGCCAGCAGTTGGCCCGCCACCTACAATGAGCAGTTCTTC. It translates to CASSWPATYNEQFF.

The genes are TRBV28 and TRBJ2-5; D call uncertain. CDR1 MDHEN and CDR2 SYDVKM come from the germline V gene. CDR3 length: 11 residues. V gave up 6 bases and J gave up 9 bases, with 11 bases separating them. The CDR3 spells CASRSGSAQYF. The CDR3 nucleotides read TGTGCCAGCAGAAGTGGCTCGGCCCAGTACTTC.

The chain joins TRBV6-2 or TRBV6-3 to TRBJ2-7, with D possibly TRBD1 on 6 matching bases. The V gene's germline CDR1 is MNHEY and CDR2 SVGEGT. The CDR3 sequence is 14 residues long. The germline V and J ends were trimmed by 8 bases and 2 bases, with 16 bases remaining between them. CDR3 coding DNA: TGTGCCAGCGCGCCTCGAACAGGGACCTACGAGCAGTACTTC. As protein: CASAPRTGTYEQYF.

This clonotype was counted at least ten times. The chain combines TRBV5-1 with TRBJ2-5, with 8 bases matching TRBD2. The junction had 6 bases not matched to a gene; V was cut back by 0 bases and J by 2 bases. The germline V gene encodes CDR1 SGHRS and CDR2 YFSETQ. There are 16 residues in the CDR3. CDR3 nucleotides: TGCGCCAGCAGCTTGGGGACTAGCTTAACTCAAGAGACCCAGTACTTC. This encodes CASSLGTSLTQETQYF.

This clonotype was observed a few times. The chain recombines TRBV28 with TRBJ1-2, with D hard to call. Per germline, CDR1 MDHEN and CDR2 SYDVKM. This CDR3 contains 12 residues. Trimming stripped 5 bases from V and 8 bases from J, with 12 bases between. Written as DNA, the CDR3 is TGTGCCAGCAGTACTCCCACGGGGGGCTACACCTTC. Translated: CASSTPTGGYTF.

The rearrangement joins TRBV2 to TRBJ1-5; weak D call: TRBD1 (5 bases). Trimming left V 8 bases short and J 6 bases short, with 17 bases between. CDR1 SNHLY and CDR2 FYNNEI come from the germline V gene. The CDR3 consists of 14 residues. CDR3: CASQDGGLGQPQHF. The CDR3 region has the DNA TGTGCCAGCCAGGACGGGGGGTTAGGTCAGCCCCAGCATTTT.

This chain links TRBV13 with TRBJ1-1; D call uncertain. The CDR3 is made up of 17 amino acids. The germline gives CDR1 PRHDT, CDR2 FYEKMQ (reference sequence). Trimming removed 1 base at V and 0 bases at J, with 15 bases between. CDR3 loop: CASSLAVMEAMNTEAFF. CDR3 DNA: TGTGCCAGCAGCTTAGCTGTAATGGAGGCAATGAACACTGAAGCTTTCTTT.